This T cell receptor (beta chain) was captured in a study of neurological immune-mediated disorders. On the study more broadly: The study included some 34 multiple sclerosis patients, approximately 30 relapsing-remitting and 3 secondary progressive.

Study-wide results and caveats: The most TCR clonal expansion was seen in HTLV-1-associated myelopathy, and the least was seen in multiple sclerosis, which fell below healthy controls.

This clonotype has at least ten counts. Antigen: not known. The trim removed 8 bases at V and 5 bases at J, leaving 11 bases unmatched. The CDR3 loop spans 15 amino acids. Germline lookup yields CDR1 MDHEN and CDR2 SYDVKM. 2 million PBMCs stored at -80 C were the source of the unsorted libraries. 5'RACE with 10-nucleotide random UMIs generated the cDNA. TCRdb fed the 5' RACE reads into MiXCR, producing one record per CDR3 protein. The data show about 95,000 distinct CDR3 sequences, roughly 3.5% seen once. The sequenced sample consisted of PBMCs. The clonotype comes from a woman between 18 and 30 years old with multiple sclerosis. V gene TRBV28 combines with J gene TRBJ2-3; 9 bases match TRBD1. Here the CDR3 DNA reads TGTGCCAGCCTATCCGGGACAGGGAGAATAGATACGCAGTATTTT. The encoded protein is CASLSGTGRIDTQYF. Drawing the rest from reference TRBV28 and TRBJ2-3, the complete variable domain is DVKVTQSSRYLVKRTGEKVFLECVQDMDHENMFWYRQDPGLGLRLIYFSYDVKMKEKGDIPEGYSVSREKKERFSLILESASTNQTSMYLCASLSGTGRIDTQYFGPGTRLTVL.